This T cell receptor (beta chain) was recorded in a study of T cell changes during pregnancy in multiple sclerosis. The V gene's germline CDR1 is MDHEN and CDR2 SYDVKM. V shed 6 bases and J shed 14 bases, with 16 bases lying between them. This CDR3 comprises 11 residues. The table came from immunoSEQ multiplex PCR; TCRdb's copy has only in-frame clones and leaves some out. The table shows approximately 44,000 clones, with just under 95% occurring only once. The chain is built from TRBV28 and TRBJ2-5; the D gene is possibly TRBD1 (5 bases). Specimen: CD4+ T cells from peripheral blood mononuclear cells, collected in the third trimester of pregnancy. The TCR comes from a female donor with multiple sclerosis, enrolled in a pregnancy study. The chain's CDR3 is CASSSRVRVYF. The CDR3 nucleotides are TGTGCCAGCAGCTCCAGGGTCAGGGTCTACTTC. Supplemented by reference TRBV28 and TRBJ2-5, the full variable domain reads DVKVTQSSRYLVKRTGEKVFLECVQDMDHENMFWYRQDPGLGLRLIYFSYDVKMKEKGDIPEGYSVSREKKERFSLILESASTNQTSMYLCASSSRVRVYFGPGTRLLVL.